This entry lists 28 T cell receptor beta chains sequenced from one sample in a study of T-cell reconstitution after alpha-beta-depleted transplantation in children. The library targeted TCRbeta and was prepared with unique molecular identifiers. TCRdb fed the PCR reads into MiXCR, producing one record per CDR3 protein. The data hold 250,000 to 400,000 distinct CDR3 sequences, with roughly 25% observed a single time. Sequences were derived from PBMCs, mostly from graft donor cells, sampled 180 days after TCRalphabeta/CD19-depleted stem cell transplant. The receptor set was obtained from a male patient aged 10-17 years who had a stem cell transplant for acute lymphoblastic leukemia, so the T cells may come from the graft donor.

This clonotype has a count of ten or more. V usage is TRBV24-1 and J usage is TRBJ2-2, with D possibly being TRBD2 (5 bases). V lost 7 bases, J lost 5 bases, and 13 bases lay in between. Germline V gene lookup returns CDR1 KGHDR and CDR2 SFDVKD. The length of the CDR3 is 14 residues. CDR3 sequence (DNA): TGTGCCACCAGCCCGAGAGGGAAAACCGGGGAGCTGTTTTTT. Encoded protein: CATSPRGKTGELFF.

The chain couples TRBV9 to TRBJ1-1; D is ambiguous. Trimming removed 3 bases from V and 3 bases from J, with 9 bases in between. The CDR3 totals 13 residues. Germline V gene sequence: CDR1 SGDLS, CDR2 YYNGEE. CDR3: CASSGSPHTEAFF. In nucleotides, the CDR3 is TGTGCCAGCAGCGGATCGCCGCACACTGAAGCTTTCTTT.

CDR3 amino acids: CSASERHSGANVLTF. The CDR3 coding sequence is TGCAGTGCCTCAGAGAGGCACTCTGGGGCCAACGTCCTGACTTTC. This rearrangement joins TRBV20-1 to TRBJ2-6; D unclear. The CDR3 is made up of 15 amino acids. The germline gives CDR1 DFQATT, CDR2 SNEGSKA (reference sequence). Trimming removed 6 bases at V and 0 bases at J, with 12 bases between.

Judged by abundance, this clonotype is medium-sized. This chain joins TRBV4-1 and TRBJ1-2; 9 bases match TRBD1. J gave up 5 bases and V 1 base, and 5 bases lay outside the gene matches. Germline V gives CDR1 MGHRA, CDR2 YSYEKL. The CDR3 is 15 residues long. Here the CDR3 reads CASSQAPGQGYGYTF. CDR3 bases: TGCGCCAGCAGCCAAGCTCCGGGACAGGGATATGGCTACACCTTC.

The chain recombines TRBV12-3 or TRBV12-4 with TRBJ2-5, with D possibly being TRBD1 (6 bases). V shed 2 bases and J shed 11 bases, with 9 bases lying between them. This CDR3 has 11 amino acids. Written as DNA, the CDR3 is TGTGCCAGCAGTTTAAGAGGGGGACAGTACTTC. Translated, it gives CASSLRGGQYF.

This clonotype appeared a few times. The chain employs TRBV3-1 and TRBJ2-3, with D perhaps given as TRBD1 or TRBD2 (5 bases each). The CDR3 runs 17 residues. In germline, CDR1 is LGHDT, CDR2 YNNKEL (reference sequence). V gave up 0 bases and J gave up 2 bases, with 15 bases separating them. CDR3 DNA sequence: TGTGCCAGCAGCCAAGAGTGGGGGACCTTTCTCACAGATACGCAGTATTTT. Residues: CASSQEWGTFLTDTQYF.

This clonotype was detected a few times. This chain joins TRBV12-3 or TRBV12-4 and TRBJ2-1; no clear D. Trimming stripped 6 bases from V and 2 bases from J, with 8 bases between. The CDR3 consists of 13 residues. CDR3 DNA: TGTGCCAGCAGCTACGGACCCTACAATGAGCAGTTCTTC. Protein sequence: CASSYGPYNEQFF.

This clonotype was counted ten times or more. The V and J genes are TRBV6-5 and TRBJ2-1, with 7 bases that match TRBD2. Unmatched junction bases numbered 7, after V lost 2 bases and J lost 6 bases. CDR3 size: 15 residues. The germline CDR1 and CDR2 sequences are MNHEY and SVGAGI. The DNA of the CDR3 is TGTGCCAGCAGTTACAGACTAGCAAGGACCAATGAGCAGTTCTTC. Translated, it gives CASSYRLARTNEQFF.

This chain links TRBV6-6 with TRBJ2-1; D may correspond to TRBD1 or TRBD2 (5 bases each). Per germline, CDR1 MNHNY and CDR2 SVGAGI (reference sequence). This CDR3 region has 13 residues. Deletions cut 5 bases from V and 4 bases from J, with 9 bases between. CDR3 amino acids: CASSTGLYNEQFF. CDR3 nucleotides: TGTGCCAGCAGTACGGGGCTTTACAATGAGCAGTTCTTC.

This rearrangement joins TRBV12-3 or TRBV12-4 to TRBJ2-7; no firm D call. The ends were cut back, 6 bases at V and 3 bases at J, with 15 bases in the middle. This CDR3 is 14 amino acids long. The CDR3 loop reads CASSFTGPYYEQYF. The CDR3 nucleotides read TGTGCCAGCAGCTTCACCGGGCCATACTACGAGCAGTACTTC.

Ten or more counts support this clonotype. In DNA, the CDR3 is TGTGCCAGTAGTATATTAGTGCAGACTGAAGCTTTCTTT. Its protein product is CASSILVQTEAFF. The J gene is TRBJ1-1, the V gene TRBV19; D is unresolved. The V end was cut by 2 bases, the J end by 5 bases, with 9 bases between. CDR1 LNHDA and CDR2 SQIVND come from the germline V gene (reference sequence). The CDR3 runs to 13 residues.

The count of this clonotype is one. The chain has TRBV27 and TRBJ2-7, with TRBD2 as a possible D gene (5 bases). Germline V gene sequence: CDR1 MNHEY, CDR2 SMNVEV (reference sequence). The CDR3 runs to 12 residues. V gave up 8 bases and J gave up 0 bases, with 8 bases separating them. CDR3 amino acids: CASGRDSYEQYF. CDR3 coding DNA: TGTGCCAGCGGACGGGACTCCTACGAGCAGTACTTC.

CDR3 coding DNA: TGCGCCAGCGGAGCGGGTGACTCCTACAATGAGCAGTTCTTC. Its translation is CASGAGDSYNEQFF. The chain is built from TRBV5-1 and TRBJ2-1; possibly TRBD2 for D (6 bases). This CDR3 region has 14 residues. The germline V and J ends were trimmed by 7 bases and 0 bases, with 11 bases remaining between them. Looked up from germline, CDR1 is SGHRS and CDR2 is YFSETQ.

This clonotype showed up many times. The rearrangement uses TRBV20-1 and TRBJ2-5; 8 bases match TRBD2. The CDR3 runs to 14 residues. With V trimmed by 6 bases and J by 10 bases, 16 bases remained unmatched. CDR1 and CDR2 (germline): DFQATT, SNEGSKA (reference sequence). CDR3 region: CSAPRTGGGGFQYF. CDR3 DNA sequence: TGCAGTGCCCCCCGGACGGGAGGGGGTGGGTTCCAGTACTTC.

The V call is TRBV9, the J call TRBJ1-4; D gene ambiguous. The CDR3 is made up of 16 amino acids. The V gene lost 4 bases and the J gene lost 5 bases, with 18 bases spanning the gap. CDR1 and CDR2 (germline): SGDLS, YYNGEE. The CDR3 is CASSTRAQPLNEKLFF. As DNA, the CDR3 is TGTGCCAGCAGCACCCGGGCACAGCCGCTCAATGAAAAACTGTTTTTT.

This rearrangement joins TRBV7-2 to TRBJ2-1; 8 nucleotides match TRBD2. The J segment lost 3 bases and the V segment lost 5 bases, leaving 6 bases of the junction unmatched. The CDR3 has 15 amino acids. The V gene's germline CDR1 is SGHTA and CDR2 FQGNSA. The chain's CDR3 is CASSLGLDYYNEQFF. In nucleotides, the CDR3 is TGTGCCAGCAGCCTGGGACTAGATTACTACAATGAGCAGTTCTTC.

This clonotype has only a few counts. The chain couples TRBV7-2 to TRBJ1-1, with D unresolved. The CDR3 is 14 residues long. Germline CDR1 is SGHTA and CDR2 is FQGNSA. Trimming removed 4 bases from V and 4 bases from J, with 13 bases in between. The CDR3 DNA reads as TGTGCCAGCAGCTCCCCCCGGGAGGGCACTGAAGCTTTCTTT. Protein sequence: CASSSPREGTEAFF.

This clonotype was detected a few times. V and J are TRBV2 and TRBJ2-5, with D hard to call. Between the trimmed V and J ends, which lost 3 bases and 2 bases, there was a span of 10 bases. The CDR3 loop spans 14 amino acids. The germline CDR1 and CDR2 sequences are SNHLY and FYNNEI. CDR3 sequence reads: CASSESTAQETQYF. The CDR3 coding sequence is TGTGCCAGCAGTGAGAGTACAGCTCAAGAGACCCAGTACTTC.

The CDR3 coding sequence is TGTGCCAGCAGCGGGACTAGCGGCACAGATACGCAGTATTTT. Its protein is CASSGTSGTDTQYF. The chain recombines TRBV9 with TRBJ2-3; 9 bases line up with TRBD2. Germline V gene lookup returns CDR1 SGDLS and CDR2 YYNGEE. The V and J ends lost 3 bases and 1 base, in that order; junction bases with no gene match: 0. The CDR3 sequence is 14 residues long.

This chain connects TRBV7-9 to TRBJ2-7; perhaps TRBD2 as D (6 bases). This CDR3 comprises 14 residues. CDR1 is SEHNR, CDR2 FQNEAQ, per germline (reference sequence). V lost 5 bases to trimming and J lost 2 bases, with 13 bases between them. CDR3 amino acids: CASSDWRGPYEQYF. In DNA form, the CDR3 reads TGTGCCAGCAGCGACTGGAGGGGACCCTACGAGCAGTACTTC.

V is TRBV6-4 and J is TRBJ2-1, with 9 bases aligning to TRBD2. CDR1 and CDR2 (germline): MRHNA, SNTAGT. This CDR3 is 18 amino acids long. CDR3 coding DNA: TGTACCTGCAGTTTAAGGCTAGCGGGAATCTGGTCCTACAATGAGCAGTTCTTC. This translates into CTCSLRLAGIWSYNEQFF.

This clonotype was counted between two and nine times. V and J are TRBV5-1 and TRBJ1-2, with 7 bases matching TRBD1. The CDR3 totals 12 residues. The V segment lost 4 bases and the J segment 7 bases; nucleotides outside the gene matches: 4. Germline V gives CDR1 SGHRS, CDR2 YFSETQ. The CDR3 sequence is CASSEQGSGYTF. The CDR3 nucleotides read TGCGCCAGCAGCGAACAGGGGAGTGGCTACACCTTC.

V usage is TRBV7-2 and J usage is TRBJ2-1; D possibly matches TRBD1 or TRBD2 (5 bases each). With 8 bases removed from V and 2 bases from J, the gap between germline ends came to 10 bases. CDR1 SGHTA and CDR2 FQGNSA come from the germline V gene. This CDR3 spans 13 amino acids. CDR3 DNA: TGTGCCAGCCGTGGGGGTACCTACAATGAGCAGTTCTTC. The encoded protein is CASRGGTYNEQFF.

This clonotype was picked up many times. The rearrangement uses TRBV12-3 or TRBV12-4 and TRBJ2-5; 10 bases line up with TRBD2. Trimming cost V 4 bases and J 4 bases; bases outside gene matches: 3. The length of the CDR3 is 14 residues. The CDR3: CASSSRLAGETQYF. Written as DNA, the CDR3 is TGTGCCAGCAGTTCCCGACTAGCGGGAGAGACCCAGTACTTC.

The chain links TRBV27 to TRBJ1-5; 7 nucleotides align to TRBD1. Germline assignment: CDR1 MNHEY and CDR2 SMNVEV (reference sequence). This CDR3 is 14 amino acids long. V trimming: 5 bases; J trimming: 5 bases; junction bases outside the gene matches: 6. DNA of the CDR3: TGTGCCAGCAGTGGGGCAGGGGGGTATCAGCCCCAGCATTTT. Translation gives CASSGAGGYQPQHF.

This clonotype was seen many times. This chain connects TRBV5-1 to TRBJ2-4, with D tentatively TRBD1 (6 bases). Trimming pared 8 bases from V and 9 bases from J, leaving 9 bases between. Germline values: CDR1 SGHRS, CDR2 YFSETQ. This CDR3 is built from 10 residues. The CDR3 reads CARTGFIQYF. The CDR3 DNA is TGCGCCAGAACAGGGTTCATTCAGTACTTC.

This chain joins TRBV14 and TRBJ2-1; maybe TRBD2 (6 bases). Per germline, CDR1 SGHDN and CDR2 FVKESK. There are 16 residues in the CDR3. V was clipped by 0 bases and J by 4 bases, with 13 bases between them. The CDR3 region is CASSQDRLEVYNEQFF. The DNA for the CDR3 is TGTGCCAGCAGCCAAGATAGACTAGAAGTTTACAATGAGCAGTTCTTC.

This clonotype has at least ten counts. The chain carries TRBV5-1 and TRBJ2-2, with D tentatively TRBD1 (5 bases). V lost 9 bases and J lost 0, with 15 bases in between. The CDR3 loop spans 15 amino acids. From germline, CDR1 is SGHRS and CDR2 YFSETQ. The CDR3 loop reads CAKRGIFPNTGELFF. The CDR3 DNA reads as TGCGCCAAAAGGGGTATATTCCCGAACACCGGGGAGCTGTTTTTT.